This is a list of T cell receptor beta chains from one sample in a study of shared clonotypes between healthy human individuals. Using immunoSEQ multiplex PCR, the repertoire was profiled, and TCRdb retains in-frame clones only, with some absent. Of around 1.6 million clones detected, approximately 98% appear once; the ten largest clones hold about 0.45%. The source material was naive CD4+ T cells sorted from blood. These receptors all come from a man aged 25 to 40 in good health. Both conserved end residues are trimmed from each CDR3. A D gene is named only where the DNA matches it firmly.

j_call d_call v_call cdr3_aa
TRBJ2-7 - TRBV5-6 ASSRRSGGSYEQY
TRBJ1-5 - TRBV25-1 ASTGSFNQPQH
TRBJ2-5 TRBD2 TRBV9 ASSVGLAGWETQY
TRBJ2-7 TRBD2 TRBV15 ATSRGLAGKNEQY
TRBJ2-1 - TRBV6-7 ASSPRSYNEQF
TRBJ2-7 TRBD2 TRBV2 ASSGGGVDYEQY
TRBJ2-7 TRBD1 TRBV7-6 ASSTRTGLIPE
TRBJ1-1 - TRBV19 ASGVGTNTEAF
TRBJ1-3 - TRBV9 ASSVAVASGNTIY
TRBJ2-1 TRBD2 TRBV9 ASGKGSGSSDEQF
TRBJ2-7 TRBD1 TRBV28 ASITGTGAYEQY
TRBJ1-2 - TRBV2 ATGGRHGQDYT
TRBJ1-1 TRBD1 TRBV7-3 ASSPQDRANTEAF
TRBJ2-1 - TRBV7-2 ASSLYPEIYNEQF
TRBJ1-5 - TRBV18 ASSPPPGKPQH
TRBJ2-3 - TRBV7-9 ASSLRLEPDTQY
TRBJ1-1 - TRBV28 ASSRQLPGPEAF
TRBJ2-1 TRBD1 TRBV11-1 ASSFLGQGSNEQF
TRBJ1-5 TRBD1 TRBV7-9 ASSLAVPFDRGTQPQH
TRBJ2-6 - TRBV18 ASSPGISGANVLT
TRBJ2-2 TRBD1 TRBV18 ASSPDRGTGELF
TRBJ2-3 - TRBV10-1 ASSDLTDTQY
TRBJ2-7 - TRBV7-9 ARHRGFSSYEQY
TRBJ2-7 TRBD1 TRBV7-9 ASSSRDSLREQY
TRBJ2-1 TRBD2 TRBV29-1 SVEGGTSGSGF
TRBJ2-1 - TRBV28 ASSFEYGRYEQF
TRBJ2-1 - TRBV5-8 ASSLEVGVGSYEQF
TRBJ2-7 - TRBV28 ASSPAGLREQY
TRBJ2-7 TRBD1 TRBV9 ASSASGGYRGDEQY
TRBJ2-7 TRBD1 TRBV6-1 ASSDVRGTGIYEQY
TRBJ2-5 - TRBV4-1 ASSLLGETQY
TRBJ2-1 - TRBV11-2 ASSLGLYNEQF
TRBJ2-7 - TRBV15 ATSRDGRPKTYEQY
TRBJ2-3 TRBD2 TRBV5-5 ASSFRLAGGDTQY
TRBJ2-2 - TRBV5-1 ASSVQGGVNTGELF
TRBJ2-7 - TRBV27 ASSLYGGEQY
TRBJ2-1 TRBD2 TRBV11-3 ASSQGPSGSNEQF